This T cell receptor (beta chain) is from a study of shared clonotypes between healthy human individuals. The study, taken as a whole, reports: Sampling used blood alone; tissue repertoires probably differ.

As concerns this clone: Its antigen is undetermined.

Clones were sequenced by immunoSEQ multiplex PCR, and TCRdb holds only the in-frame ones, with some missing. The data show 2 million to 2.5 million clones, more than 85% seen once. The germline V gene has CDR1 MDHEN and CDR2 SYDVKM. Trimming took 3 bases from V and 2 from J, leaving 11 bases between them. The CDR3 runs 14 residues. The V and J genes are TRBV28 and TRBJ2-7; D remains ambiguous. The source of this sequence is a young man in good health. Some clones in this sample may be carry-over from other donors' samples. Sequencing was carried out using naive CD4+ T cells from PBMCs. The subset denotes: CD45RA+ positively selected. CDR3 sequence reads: CASSFPGRTYEQYF. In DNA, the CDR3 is TGTGCCAGCAGTTTTCCAGGACGGACCTACGAGCAGTACTTC. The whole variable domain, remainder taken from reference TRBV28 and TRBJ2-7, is DVKVTQSSRYLVKRTGEKVFLECVQDMDHENMFWYRQDPGLGLRLIYFSYDVKMKEKGDIPEGYSVSREKKERFSLILESASTNQTSMYLCASSFPGRTYEQYFGPGTRLTVT.